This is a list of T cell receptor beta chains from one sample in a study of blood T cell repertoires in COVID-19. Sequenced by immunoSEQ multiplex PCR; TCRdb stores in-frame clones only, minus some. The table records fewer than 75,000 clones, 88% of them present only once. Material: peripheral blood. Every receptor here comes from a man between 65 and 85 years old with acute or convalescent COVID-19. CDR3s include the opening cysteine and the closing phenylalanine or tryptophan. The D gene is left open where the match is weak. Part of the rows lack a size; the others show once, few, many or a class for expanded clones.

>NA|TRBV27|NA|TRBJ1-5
TGTGCCAGCAGTTTACAGGGGTTCAATCAGCCCCAGCATTTT
CASSLQGFNQPQHF
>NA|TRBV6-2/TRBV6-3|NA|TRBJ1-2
TGTGCCAGCAGTTACTCCGGCGGGCCAATCTATGGCTACACCTTC
CASSYSGGPIYGYTF
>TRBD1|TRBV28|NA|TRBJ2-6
TGTGCCAGCAGTTTAGCCGGGACAGGAAGCTCTGGGGCCAACGTCCTGACTTTC
CASSLAGTGSSGANVLTF
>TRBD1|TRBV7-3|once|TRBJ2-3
TGTGCCAGCAGCCTAGGACAGGGGGTCTCGGATACGCAGTATTTT
CASSLGQGVSDTQYF
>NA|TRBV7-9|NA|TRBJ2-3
TGTGCCAGCAGCGTAATCCAGGGCCCAGATACGCAGTATTTT
CASSVIQGPDTQYF
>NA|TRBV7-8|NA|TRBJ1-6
TGTGCCAGCAGCTTAGGAATAACGGGTCTCAATTCACCCCTCCACTTT
CASSLGITGLNSPLHF
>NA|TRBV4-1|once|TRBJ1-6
TGCGCCAGCAGCCCCCGCGGGGCCACTCCTGGTTCACCCCTCCACTTT
CASSPRGATPGSPLHF
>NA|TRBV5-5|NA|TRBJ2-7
TGTGCCAGCAGCCCACAGCCCTCCTACGAGCAGTACTTC
CASSPQPSYEQYF
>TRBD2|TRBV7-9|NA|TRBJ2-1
TGTGCCAGCAGCCCCCCCGGGGGGTCCTACAATGAGCAGTTCTTC
CASSPPGGSYNEQFF
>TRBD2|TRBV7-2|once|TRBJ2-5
TGTGCCAGCAGCTCAAGCGGGGCGCTGACCCAGTACTTC
CASSSSGALTQYF
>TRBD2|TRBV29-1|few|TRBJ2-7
TGCAGCGTTGAAGATAGGACTAGCGGCGGCGAGCAGTACTTC
CSVEDRTSGGEQYF
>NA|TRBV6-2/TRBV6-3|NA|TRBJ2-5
TGTGCCAGCAGTTACGGGGGGGCTGGGGGCCAAGAGACCCAGTACTTC
CASSYGGAGGQETQYF
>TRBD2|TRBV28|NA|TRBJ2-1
TGTGCCAGTGCCCCGGCTAGCGGGGGGGCAGGTGAGCAGTTCTTC
CASAPASGGAGEQFF
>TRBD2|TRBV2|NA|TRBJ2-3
TGTGCCAGCAGTGCCCGCCGGGAACTAGCGGGGGGGAGTACGCAGTATTTT
CASSARRELAGGSTQYF
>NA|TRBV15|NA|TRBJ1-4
TGTGCCACCCGAACCCAACAGGGAAATGAAAAACTGTTTTTT
CATRTQQGNEKLFF
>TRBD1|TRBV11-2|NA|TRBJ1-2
TGTGCCAGCAGTCCTAACATGATCGGACAGGGGAGTGGCTACACCTTC
CASSPNMIGQGSGYTF